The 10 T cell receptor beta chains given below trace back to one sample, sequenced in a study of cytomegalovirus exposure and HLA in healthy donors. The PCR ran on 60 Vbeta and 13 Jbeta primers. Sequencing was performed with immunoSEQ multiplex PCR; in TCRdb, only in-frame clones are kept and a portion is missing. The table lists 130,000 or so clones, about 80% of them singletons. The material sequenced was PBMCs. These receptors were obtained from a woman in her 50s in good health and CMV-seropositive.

CDR3 residues: CASSEVDNSPLHF. The CDR3 region has the DNA TGTGCCAGCAGCGAGGTAGATAATTCACCCCTCCACTTT. The rearrangement uses TRBV7-3 and TRBJ1-6; D remains unclear. Germline CDR1 reads SGHTA; CDR2 reads FQGTGA. The V end lost 5 bases, the J end lost 5 bases, and 7 bases lay between the germline ends. This CDR3 comprises 13 residues.

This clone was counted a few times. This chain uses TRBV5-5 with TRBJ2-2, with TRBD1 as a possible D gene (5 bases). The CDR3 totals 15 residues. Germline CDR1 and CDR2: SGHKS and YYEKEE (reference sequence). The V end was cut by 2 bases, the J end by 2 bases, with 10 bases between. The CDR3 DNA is TGTGCCAGCAGCTTAGGACATACCAACACCGGGGAGCTGTTTTTT. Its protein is CASSLGHTNTGELFF.

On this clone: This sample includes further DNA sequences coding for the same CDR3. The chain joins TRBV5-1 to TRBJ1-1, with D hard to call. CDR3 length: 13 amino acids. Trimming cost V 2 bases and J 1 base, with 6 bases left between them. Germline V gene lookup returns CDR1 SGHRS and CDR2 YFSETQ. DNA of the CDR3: TGCGCCAGCAGCTTAACGGGGAACACTGAAGCTTTCTTT. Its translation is CASSLTGNTEAFF.

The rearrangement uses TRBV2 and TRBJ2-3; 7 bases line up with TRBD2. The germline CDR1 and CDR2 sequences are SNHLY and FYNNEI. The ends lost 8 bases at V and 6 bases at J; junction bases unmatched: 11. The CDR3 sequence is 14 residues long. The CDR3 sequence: CASDYGGSGDTQYF. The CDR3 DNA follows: TGTGCCAGCGATTATGGCGGGAGCGGCGATACGCAGTATTTT.

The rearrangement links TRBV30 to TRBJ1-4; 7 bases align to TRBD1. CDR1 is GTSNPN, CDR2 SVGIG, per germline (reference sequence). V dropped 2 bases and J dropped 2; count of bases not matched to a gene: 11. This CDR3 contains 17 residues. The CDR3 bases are TGTGCCTGGAGTCCACAGGGGCGAGGGTGGACTAATGAAAAACTGTTTTTT. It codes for CAWSPQGRGWTNEKLFF. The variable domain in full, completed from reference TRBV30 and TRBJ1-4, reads SQTIHQWPATLVQPVGSPLSLECTVEGTSNPNLYWYRQAAGRGLQLLFYSVGIGQISSEVPQNLSASRPQDRQFILSSKKLLLSDSGFYLCAWSPQGRGWTNEKLFFGSGTQLSVL.

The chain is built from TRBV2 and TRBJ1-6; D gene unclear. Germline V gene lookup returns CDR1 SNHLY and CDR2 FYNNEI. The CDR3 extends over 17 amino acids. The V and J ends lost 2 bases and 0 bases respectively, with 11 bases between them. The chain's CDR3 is CASSEFPGSSYNSPLHF. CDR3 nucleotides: TGTGCCAGCAGTGAATTCCCAGGAAGCTCCTATAATTCACCCCTCCACTTT.

In DNA, the CDR3 is TGCGCCAGCAGCCGAGGGACAGAGGGATATGAAAAACTGTTTTTT. It is translated as CASSRGTEGYEKLFF. This rearrangement joins TRBV4-3 to TRBJ1-4; 7 nucleotides align to TRBD1. Trimming cost V 4 bases and J 6 bases; bases outside gene matches: 8. This CDR3 spans 15 amino acids. CDR1 and CDR2 from the germline V gene are LGHNA and YSLEER.

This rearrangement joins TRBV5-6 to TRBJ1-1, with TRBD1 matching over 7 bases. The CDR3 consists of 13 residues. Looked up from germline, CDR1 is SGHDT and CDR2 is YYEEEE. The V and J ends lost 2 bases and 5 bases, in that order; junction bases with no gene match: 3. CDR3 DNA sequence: TGTGCCAGCAGCTTACAGGGGAATACTGAAGCTTTCTTT. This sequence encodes CASSLQGNTEAFF.

CDR3 in DNA: TGTGCCATCAGTGAGGGTGGTTCACGGGACTACGAGCAGTACTTC. Its translation: CAISEGGSRDYEQYF. This chain links TRBV10-3 with TRBJ2-7; tentative D call: TRBD2 (5 bases). With 2 bases removed from V and 3 bases from J, the gap between germline ends came to 14 bases. Per the germline V gene, CDR1 is ENHRY and CDR2 is SYGVKD. This CDR3 spans 15 amino acids.

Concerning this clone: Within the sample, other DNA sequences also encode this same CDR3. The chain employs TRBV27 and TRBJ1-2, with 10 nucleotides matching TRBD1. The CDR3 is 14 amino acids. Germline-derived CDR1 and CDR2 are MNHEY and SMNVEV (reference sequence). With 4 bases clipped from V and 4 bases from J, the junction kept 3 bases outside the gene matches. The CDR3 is CASSSDRGPYGYTF. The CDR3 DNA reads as TGTGCCAGCAGTTCCGACAGGGGGCCCTATGGCTACACCTTC.